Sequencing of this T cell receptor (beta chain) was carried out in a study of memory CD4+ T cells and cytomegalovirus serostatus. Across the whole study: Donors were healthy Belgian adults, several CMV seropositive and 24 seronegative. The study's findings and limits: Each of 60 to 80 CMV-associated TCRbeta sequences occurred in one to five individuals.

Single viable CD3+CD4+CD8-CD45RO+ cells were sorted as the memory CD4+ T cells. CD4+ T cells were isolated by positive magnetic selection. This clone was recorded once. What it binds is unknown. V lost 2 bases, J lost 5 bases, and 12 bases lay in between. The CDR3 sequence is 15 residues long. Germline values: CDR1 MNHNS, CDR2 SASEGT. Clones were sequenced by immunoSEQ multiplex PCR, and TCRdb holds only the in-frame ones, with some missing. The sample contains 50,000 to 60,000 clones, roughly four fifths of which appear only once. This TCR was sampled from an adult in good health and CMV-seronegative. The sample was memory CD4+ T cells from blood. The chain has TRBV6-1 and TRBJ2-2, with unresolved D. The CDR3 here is CASSESSLRTGELFF. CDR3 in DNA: TGTGCCAGCAGTGAAAGCTCCCTAAGGACCGGGGAGCTGTTTTTT.